This T cell receptor (beta chain) derives from a study of cytomegalovirus exposure and HLA in healthy donors. Study-level points and caveats: Both high specificity and high sensitivity reportedly marked the classifier's diagnosis of cytomegalovirus status.

Looked up from germline, CDR1 is MDHEN and CDR2 is SYDVKM. The CDR3 is made up of 16 amino acids. Trimming removed 5 bases from V and 1 base from J; junction bases left unmatched: 6. It was with 60 Vbeta and 13 Jbeta primers that the PCR ran. Authors' analysis steps: Per a later analysis, the number of unique TCR beta chains was roughly 87 million, of which about 10 million were shared. Generated by immunoSEQ multiplex PCR, the TCRdb table keeps only in-frame clones and is missing some. Clonal size and the V and J genes are those of that table, whereas D and trimming came from the DNA. The data show approximately 200,000 clones, over 65% seen once. As for this clone: What it binds is not known.

Sequencing was performed on PBMCs. The receptor comes from a man in his forties or fifties in good health and CMV-seronegative. V gene TRBV28 combines with J gene TRBJ2-3; the match to TRBD1 covers 10 bases. CDR3 region: CASSPAGTGGTDTQYF. CDR3 DNA sequence: TGTGCCAGCAGTCCAGCCGGGACAGGGGGCACAGATACGCAGTATTTT.